The 19 T cell receptor beta chains reported below all come from one sample, sequenced in a study of blood T cell repertoires in COVID-19. Here immunoSEQ multiplex PCR was the method, and the copy in TCRdb shows in-frame clones only, minus some. The sample holds about 55,000 clones; about 93% are singletons and the top ten take about 15%. Sample: peripheral blood. These receptors all come from a human donor with active COVID-19. The donor label of this sample is uncertain.

The J gene is TRBJ2-1, the V gene TRBV7-2; possible D gene TRBD2, 6 bases. This CDR3 has 15 residues. CDR1 is SGHTA, CDR2 FQGNSA, per germline. The V gene lost 5 bases and the J gene lost 8 bases, with 19 bases spanning the gap. CDR3 sequence reads: CASSVQRGGPHEQFF. DNA for the CDR3: TGTGCCAGCAGCGTACAAAGGGGAGGCCCCCATGAGCAGTTCTTC.

J is TRBJ2-1 and V is TRBV11-2; tentative D call: TRBD2 (5 bases). Germline CDR1 SGHAT, CDR2 FQNNGV. The V end lost 1 base, the J end lost 2 bases, and 15 bases lay between the germline ends. This CDR3 contains 17 residues. CDR3 loop: CASSLGGWLDTYNEQFF. CDR3 sequence (DNA): TGTGCCAGCAGCTTAGGAGGGTGGTTGGATACCTACAATGAGCAGTTCTTC.

V gene TRBV28 combines with J gene TRBJ1-5, with a tentative D call TRBD1 (6 bases). Looked up from germline, CDR1 is MDHEN and CDR2 is SYDVKM. This CDR3 region has 15 residues. With 7 bases removed from V and 2 bases from J, the gap between germline ends came to 15 bases. CDR3 protein: CASNSDRRGNQPQHF. CDR3 nucleotides: TGTGCCAGCAACTCAGACAGGCGGGGCAATCAGCCCCAGCATTTT.

The chain carries TRBV5-1 and TRBJ2-1, with D hard to call. CDR1 and CDR2 (germline): SGHRS, YFSETQ. Deletions cut 0 bases from V and 7 bases from J, with 14 bases between. The CDR3 contains 15 residues. The CDR3 DNA follows: TGCGCCAGCAGCTTGGTCGGGTCCGCTCTGAATGAGCAGTTCTTC. Translating gives CASSLVGSALNEQFF.

The rearrangement links TRBV6-5 to TRBJ1-5; 11 nucleotides match TRBD1. There are 15 residues in the CDR3. CDR1 and CDR2 from the germline V gene are MNHEY and SVGAGI. The junction had 3 bases not matched to a gene; V was cut back by 6 bases and J by 2 bases. The CDR3 nucleotides are TGTGCCAGCAGCAGGGGACAGGGGGGCAATCAGCCCCAGCATTTT. It specifies CASSRGQGGNQPQHF.

The chain links TRBV6-2 or TRBV6-3 to TRBJ1-5; no definite D call. The CDR3 runs 14 residues. With 2 bases removed from V and 7 bases from J, the gap between germline ends came to 12 bases. From germline, CDR1 is MNHEY and CDR2 SVGEGT. CDR3 coding DNA: TGTGCCAGCAGTTACGGGATACGAGGGCAGCCCCAGCATTTT. Translated, it gives CASSYGIRGQPQHF.

This chain links TRBV5-1 with TRBJ2-7; 11 positions match TRBD2. The V gene end was trimmed by 0 bases and the J gene end by 3 bases; junction bases not matched to a gene: 8. There are 17 residues in the CDR3. Germline values: CDR1 SGHRS, CDR2 YFSETQ. The DNA of the CDR3 is TGCGCCAGCAGCTTGGGGCTAGCGGGAGGCCTTGTCTACGAGCAGTACTTC. It codes for CASSLGLAGGLVYEQYF.

The rearrangement uses TRBV28 and TRBJ1-1; TRBD1 matches 7 bases. The V gene's germline CDR1 is MDHEN and CDR2 SYDVKM. This CDR3 region has 12 residues. The junction had 4 bases not matched to a gene; V was cut back by 5 bases and J by 7 bases. The CDR3 spells CASSTQGNEAFF. The CDR3 DNA reads as TGTGCCAGCAGTACACAGGGGAATGAAGCTTTCTTT.

This clone was picked up a small number of times. The CDR3 bases are TGTGCCACCGGACAGTCCAACACTGAAGCTTTCTTT. Translating gives CATGQSNTEAFF. This chain joins TRBV6-5 and TRBJ1-1; maybe TRBD1 (6 bases). V lost 10 bases to trimming and J lost 2 bases, with 11 bases between them. Germline values: CDR1 MNHEY, CDR2 SVGAGI. The CDR3 loop spans 12 amino acids.

The chain recombines TRBV19 with TRBJ1-1; tentatively, D is TRBD1 (6 bases). CDR3 length equals 14 residues. Germline-derived CDR1 and CDR2 are LNHDA and SQIVND (reference sequence). V was trimmed by 4 bases and J by 0 bases, leaving 9 bases between them. CDR3 protein: CASSRQAVNTEAFF. CDR3 DNA sequence: TGTGCCAGTAGTAGACAGGCCGTGAACACTGAAGCTTTCTTT.

The chain carries TRBV7-8 and TRBJ2-1; a weak D match, TRBD1 (6 bases). V gave up 5 bases and J gave up 10 bases, with 12 bases separating them. From germline, CDR1 is SGHVS and CDR2 FQNEAQ. The CDR3 runs 12 residues. The DNA of the CDR3 is TGTGCCAGCAGCATGGACAGCATAGAGCAGTTCTTC. This gives the protein CASSMDSIEQFF.

The chain couples TRBV29-1 to TRBJ2-3; 14 bases fit TRBD2. Trimming at V came to 5 bases and at J to 1 base, leaving 5 bases not matched to a gene. The CDR3 is 16 residues long. Germline values: CDR1 SQVTM, CDR2 ANQGSEA. The CDR3 is CSVTRLAGGGTDTQYF. Written as DNA, the CDR3 is TGCAGCGTTACTCGACTAGCGGGAGGGGGCACAGATACGCAGTATTTT.

The chain employs TRBV2 and TRBJ1-1; D is possibly TRBD1 (6 bases). V lost 8 bases to trimming and J lost 5 bases, with 18 bases between them. The CDR3 length is 14 residues. Germline loops: CDR1 SNHLY, CDR2 FYNNEI. CDR3 protein: CASSGPFQGTEAFF. The DNA of the CDR3 is TGTGCCAGCTCGGGGCCCTTCCAGGGGACTGAAGCTTTCTTT.

CDR3 sequence (DNA): TGTGCCAGCAGTTACCCTAGCGGGGGCCTTTACAATGAGCAGTTCTTC. It yields the protein CASSYPSGGLYNEQFF. The V gene is TRBV6-2 or TRBV6-3, the J gene TRBJ2-1; 10 positions match TRBD2. The V and J ends lost 2 bases and 4 bases, in that order; junction bases with no gene match: 5. This CDR3 contains 16 residues. Germline values: CDR1 MNHEY, CDR2 SVGEGT.

V usage is TRBV5-1 and J usage is TRBJ1-5; maybe TRBD1 (5 bases). The germline CDR1 and CDR2 sequences are SGHRS and YFSETQ. V lost 2 bases and J 3 bases, leaving 9 bases between the germline ends. This CDR3 has 14 residues. CDR3 nucleotide sequence: TGCGCCAGCAGCTTCGGGGGGGTCAATCAGCCCCAGCATTTT. This encodes CASSFGGVNQPQHF. Looking up the rest from reference TRBV5-1 and TRBJ1-5 gives the full variable domain: KAGVTQTPRYLIKTRGQQVTLSCSPISGHRSVSWYQQTPGQGLQFLFEYFSETQRNKGNFPGRFSGRQFSNSRSEMNVSTLELGDSALYLCASSFGGVNQPQHFGDGTRLSIL.

The chain links TRBV28 to TRBJ2-7; possible D gene TRBD2, 6 bases. Germline CDR1 MDHEN, CDR2 SYDVKM. Trimming pared 6 bases from V and 4 bases from J, leaving 13 bases between. This CDR3 region has 13 residues. CDR3 residues: CASSTPGGYEQYF. CDR3 in DNA: TGTGCCAGCAGCACCCCCGGGGGTTACGAGCAGTACTTC. Full variable domain (rest looked up from reference TRBV28 and TRBJ2-7): DVKVTQSSRYLVKRTGEKVFLECVQDMDHENMFWYRQDPGLGLRLIYFSYDVKMKEKGDIPEGYSVSREKKERFSLILESASTNQTSMYLCASSTPGGYEQYFGPGTRLTVT.

This chain links TRBV6-1 with TRBJ2-7; 9 bases map to TRBD2. This CDR3 is 14 amino acids long. Trimming took 2 bases from V and 5 from J; bases not matched to a gene: 4. The germline gives CDR1 MNHNS, CDR2 SASEGT. For the CDR3, the DNA is TGTGCCAGCAGTGAAACAGGCGGGAGGGACGAGCAGTACTTC. It encodes CASSETGGRDEQYF.

The rearrangement links TRBV12-3 or TRBV12-4 to TRBJ1-2, with D unresolved. V was clipped by 3 bases and J by 3 bases, with 5 bases between them. The CDR3 covers 12 residues. The CDR3 DNA reads as TGTGCCAGCAGTTTTCAGTACTATGGCTACACCTTC. Translation gives CASSFQYYGYTF.

The chain has TRBV30 and TRBJ2-7; TRBD2 matches at 10 bases. Germline V lookup: CDR1 GTSNPN, CDR2 SVGIG (reference sequence). The CDR3 is made up of 14 amino acids. The J segment lost 3 bases and the V segment lost 3 bases, leaving 5 bases of the junction unmatched. DNA of the CDR3: TGTGCCTGGAGATCTAGCGGGGGCCTCTACGAGCAGTACTTC. This sequence encodes CAWRSSGGLYEQYF.